The clone carrying this T cell receptor (beta chain) was seen more than once but under ten times. TRAV- and TRBV-specific primers primed first-strand cDNA, covering alpha and beta chains. A constant-region primer paired with the V-primer adapter amplified TCRs over about 19 PCR cycles. Amplification of isolated mRNA was accomplished via in vitro transcription. MiXCR was run by TCRdb on the reads, yielding one entry per CDR3 protein. The data show 12,000 to 15,000 distinct CDR3 sequences, with under 60% seen just once and 3.5% to 4.5% held by the top ten. The CDR3 has 14 residues. CDR1 is SQVTM, CDR2 ANQGSEA, per germline. V lost 7 bases and J lost 1, with 16 bases in between. This entry comes from a study of low-dose radiotherapy and immunotherapy resistance in tumors. Study-wide context: Radiation delivery to Cohort 1 consisted of 0.5 Gy per fraction every 2 weeks, summing to 6.5 Gy.

This chain joins TRBV29-1 and TRBJ1-1, with D maybe TRBD1 (5 bases). The receptor was derived from a human donor with advanced metastatic prostate, ovarian, gallbladder or colorectal cancer (not recorded which). This table probably holds off-target reads from a library built for another chain. The CDR3 sequence is CSAGDGAGNTEAFF. CDR3 nucleotides: TGCAGCGCCGGGGACGGGGCGGGGAACACTGAAGCTTTCTTT.